This TCR beta chain came from a study of T cells in Graves' hyperthyroidism and ophthalmopathy (dated by TCRdb to the late 2010s). For context, the study as a whole: Peripheral blood was sampled at the time of initial diagnosis, prior to any treatment. To identify TCR V-J signatures that set the groups apart, the researchers used a discovery cohort of more than 95 patients, made up of around 40 with Graves' ophthalmopathy and some 60 with stable Graves' hyperthyroidism. An independent validation cohort of 18 to 20 hyperthyroidism patients and 17 patients who later progressed to ophthalmopathy tested prospective prediction of ophthalmopathy. The roughly 100 discovery patients were divided at random into training and test sets in a 7:3 ratio. Thyroid tissue and blood T-cell repertoires from about six Graves' hyperthyroidism patients were also compared in the study. After sampling, hyperthyroidism patients received methimazole starting at 30 mg daily, and ophthalmopathy patients received high-dose intravenous methylprednisolone. The paper reports TCR Vbeta CDR3 sequencing of 130 to 150 peripheral blood samples: under 45 ophthalmopathy, fewer than 85 hyperthyroidism and roughly 17 progressor patients.

The TCR beta CDR3 regions were amplified from the RNA transcripts. The TCR CDR3 was subjected to a first round of RT-PCR using the HTBI primer set and the Qiagen OneStep RT-PCR kit. The libraries were constructed in a second round of multiplex PCR and then size-selected and purified. The libraries were sequenced on an Illumina HiSeq2000 using paired-end 100 bp reads. On the authors' methods: Raw data were processed with SOAPnuke, discarding reads with adapters, uncalled bases, mean Phred below 15, or no exact constant-primer or identifier match. High-quality paired reads were merged with COPE v1.2.5, and unique nucleotide sequences were defined as clonotypes. MiTCR v1.1 was used to align clonotypes to the IMGT TRBV, TRBD and TRBJ reference segments. Analysis was restricted to V-J combinations with a frequency above 0.0001, which covered roughly 99% of repertoires. A TCS score was defined as the ratio between F50 (clonal expansion) and ExV (chaos), using BLOSUM62-based TCRdist between CDR3 peptides within each V-J. Welch's t-statistics and random forest reduced roughly 500 V-J features to 13, which were used in a naive Bayes classifier (R e1071). Using fastp at Q25 and MiXCR, TCRdb reprocessed the public reads and kept productive beta chains. Each entry merges the rows of one CDR3 protein and shows their most common DNA and genes. The V and J calls shown here were made by TCRdb, not taken from the authors' results. The sample table lists almost 250,000 distinct CDR3 sequences, almost 25% of them with a count of one. The ten biggest clones cover 35% of the sample.

Paper-wide results and their limitations: Most expanded thyroid clonotypes (frequency above 0.001) were also detected in blood, suggesting blood repertoires may reflect thyroid immune responses. During validation, the model predicted progression to ophthalmopathy a median of approximately 6 months ahead of onset, with around 71% sensitivity and 72.22% specificity. No statistical method was used to fix the sample size in advance, and group allocation was not hidden from the investigators. Ophthalmopathy was separated from stable hyperthyroidism by a 13 V-J signature model, with over 85% sensitivity and roughly 81% specificity obtained in cross-validation and 80%/75% obtained in testing.

Ophthalmopathy patients had moderately to severely active disease, with a Clinical Activity Score of 3 or more, a NOSPECS grade of 4 or more, and a disease duration of less than 3 months. Exclusion was applied to patients with uncontrolled infections, other autoimmune diseases, pregnancy or lactation. Clinical symptoms, serum thyroxine and TRAb, thyroid ultrasound, and orbital computed tomography formed the basis for the diagnoses. Ficoll-Paque density gradient centrifugation was used to isolate PBMCs from about 9.4 ml of fresh peripheral blood. Total RNA was extracted using Trizol reagent, and RNA quality was assessed on an Agilent 2100 Bioanalyzer. Inclusive of the bounding cysteine and phenylalanine, the CDR3 is 15 residues long. Only CDR3 DNA is held: 45 bases, read in frame from base 1. From the germline V gene (reference sequence), CDR1 is LNHDA and CDR2 is SQIVND. V and J are trimmed by 5 bases and 0 bases, and the gene matches miss 5 bases of the junction.

This clonotype was detected a few times. Its specific antigen is unknown. No per-base quality is available; no much larger clone lies one base away. This receptor was obtained from a middle-aged woman with Graves' ophthalmopathy. Sample: blood. The rearranged segments are TRBV19 and TRBJ2-7; TRBD2 agrees with 9 junctional bases. The sequenced DNA: TGTGCCAGTAGTGCTAGCGGGAAATTCTCCTACGAGCAGTACTTC. This translates into CASSASGKFSYEQYF.